Below are 20 T cell receptor beta chains sequenced from a single sample in a study of cytomegalovirus exposure and HLA in healthy donors. Researchers ran the PCR with 60 Vbeta and 13 Jbeta primers. The method was immunoSEQ multiplex PCR; TCRdb's version includes in-frame clones alone and lacks a portion of them. The sample has some 41,000 clones, approximately 63% seen once; the top ten hold about 4%. Sequenced sample: PBMCs. The receptors come from a middle-aged man in good health and CMV-seronegative.

This clone was detected once. The chain employs TRBV29-1 and TRBJ2-3, with TRBD1 matching over 11 bases. The CDR3 has 15 residues. J lost 2 bases, V lost 8 bases, and 9 bases had no gene match. In germline, CDR1 is SQVTM, CDR2 ANQGSEA. CDR3 DNA sequence: TGCAGCTTCGATCAGGGACAGGGGGTCACAGATACGCAGTATTTT. Residues: CSFDQGQGVTDTQYF.

In its sample, this clone was seen a few times. The rearrangement links TRBV27 to TRBJ2-2; 9 nucleotides agree with TRBD2. The CDR3 extends over 14 amino acids. Losses at the gene ends were 6 bases for V and 4 bases for J; bases not matched to a gene: 3. The V gene's germline CDR1 is MNHEY and CDR2 SMNVEV (reference sequence). CDR3 sequence (DNA): TGTGCCAGCAGGGGACTAGCATCCACCGGGGAGCTGTTTTTT. This gives the protein CASRGLASTGELFF.

This clone was recorded once. The J gene is TRBJ2-7, the V gene TRBV5-4, with 8 bases lining up with TRBD2. Germline V CDR1 and CDR2: SGHNT, YYREEE (reference sequence). CDR3 length: 15 amino acids. Unmatched junction bases numbered 10, after V lost 5 bases and J lost 3 bases. CDR3 loop: CASSSLAGGFYEQYF. The CDR3 DNA is TGTGCCAGCAGTAGCTTGGCGGGGGGCTTCTACGAGCAGTACTTC.

The chain combines TRBV6-5 with TRBJ1-1; a possible D gene is TRBD1 (5 bases). Trimming took 8 bases from V and 5 from J, leaving 15 bases between them. In germline, CDR1 is MNHEY, CDR2 SVGAGI. The CDR3 loop spans 13 amino acids. The CDR3 nucleotides are TGTGCCAGCCTAGGGGCAGGAAGAACTGAAGCTTTCTTT. Encoded protein: CASLGAGRTEAFF.

The V and J genes are TRBV25-1 and TRBJ2-1; 15 bases are shared with TRBD2. CDR3 length equals 15 residues. V shed 3 bases and J 6 bases; nucleotides not matched to a gene: 0. Germline CDR1 is MGHDK and CDR2 is SYGVNS. Here the CDR3 reads CASSEGLAGGNEQFF. The CDR3 DNA is TGTGCCAGCAGTGAGGGACTAGCGGGGGGCAATGAGCAGTTCTTC.

This chain joins TRBV29-1 and TRBJ2-7; maybe TRBD2 (6 bases). V shed 3 bases and J shed 5 bases, with 11 bases lying between them. The CDR3 covers 12 residues. Germline V gene lookup returns CDR1 SQVTM and CDR2 ANQGSEA. The CDR3 loop reads CSVEAGTNEQYF. The CDR3 DNA sequence: TGCAGCGTTGAGGCGGGGACCAACGAGCAGTACTTC.

This clone was picked up a small number of times. The rearrangement joins TRBV19 to TRBJ1-5; 8 positions agree with TRBD1. There are 13 residues in the CDR3. Germline V CDR1 and CDR2: LNHDA, SQIVND (reference sequence). V dropped 7 bases and J dropped 6; count of bases not matched to a gene: 5. The CDR3: CASKGRGLQPQHF. CDR3 nucleotides: TGTGCCAGTAAGGGCAGGGGGCTTCAGCCCCAGCATTTT. The full variable domain, its missing parts supplied by reference TRBV19 and TRBJ1-5, is DGGITQSPKYLFRKEGQNVTLSCEQNLNHDAMYWYRQDPGQGLRLIYYSQIVNDFQKGDIAEGYSVSREKKESFPLTVTSAQKNPTAFYLCASKGRGLQPQHFGDGTRLSIL.

CDR3 bases: TGTGCCAGCAGCTTTCTGGGCCAGCCCCAGCATTTT. Its translation: CASSFLGQPQHF. The chain links TRBV7-2 to TRBJ1-5; D is uncertain. Trimming pared 3 bases from V and 7 bases from J, leaving 7 bases between. The CDR3 has 12 amino acids. Germline CDR1 reads SGHTA; CDR2 reads FQGNSA.

This sequence joins TRBV11-2 and TRBJ1-5, with a tentative D call TRBD1 (5 bases). Germline values: CDR1 SGHAT, CDR2 FQNNGV. CDR3 length equals 16 residues. Trimming stripped 4 bases from V and 1 base from J, with 14 bases between. The CDR3 DNA is TGTGCCAGCAGCTCAACGGCCGACAGAAGCAATCAGCCCCAGCATTTT. Translation: CASSSTADRSNQPQHF.

This chain uses TRBV5-8 with TRBJ1-2, with D perhaps matching TRBD1 (6 bases). Germline CDR1 SGHTS, CDR2 YDEGEE. V lost 3 bases and J 5 bases, leaving 20 bases between the germline ends. The CDR3 loop spans 16 amino acids. CDR3 region: CASSYGDQTGGYGYTF. The CDR3, as DNA: TGTGCCAGCAGCTATGGAGATCAGACAGGAGGTTATGGCTACACCTTC. The entire variable domain, with the rest obtained from reference TRBV5-8 and TRBJ1-2, is as follows: EAGVTQSPTHLIKTRGQQATLRCSPISGHTSVYWYQQALGLGLQFLLWYDEGEERNRGNFPPRFSGRQFPNYSSELNVNALELEDSALYLCASSYGDQTGGYGYTFGSGTRLTVV.

This clone was counted a single time. The CDR3 region has the DNA TGCGCCAGCAGCTTGACATCGGGACTAGCGGGGGCCCCCGAGCAGTTCTTC. Translation: CASSLTSGLAGAPEQFF. This rearrangement joins TRBV5-1 to TRBJ2-1; 14 bases agree with TRBD2. From germline, CDR1 is SGHRS and CDR2 YFSETQ. Trimming at V came to 1 base and at J to 10 bases, leaving 10 bases not matched to a gene. The CDR3 runs to 17 residues.

In DNA, the CDR3 is TGTGCCAGCTCACCTCTACAAGGACTCACTGAAGCTTTCTTT. Residues: CASSPLQGLTEAFF. This chain links TRBV18 with TRBJ1-1; no clear D gene. Germline CDR1 and CDR2: KGHSH and LQKENI. The CDR3 extends over 14 amino acids. Trimming removed 3 bases from V and 4 bases from J, with 12 bases in between. Complete variable domain (other parts from reference TRBV18 and TRBJ1-1): NAGVMQNPRHLVRRRGQEARLRCSPMKGHSHVYWYRQLPEEGLKFMVYLQKENIIDESGMPKERFSAEFPKEGPSILRIQQVVRGDSAAYFCASSPLQGLTEAFFGQGTRLTVV.

V and J are TRBV6-5 and TRBJ1-2; no reliable D call. This CDR3 spans 14 amino acids. Between the trimmed V and J ends, which lost 0 bases and 3 bases, there was a span of 8 bases. Germline V gives CDR1 MNHEY, CDR2 SVGAGI. The CDR3 protein is CASSYSGEDYGYTF. The CDR3 nucleotides read TGTGCCAGCAGTTACTCCGGGGAGGACTATGGCTACACCTTC.

The chain carries TRBV27 and TRBJ1-6; D may be TRBD1 (6 bases). CDR3 length equals 14 residues. Between the trimmed V and J ends, which lost 7 bases and 9 bases, there was a span of 16 bases. CDR1 is MNHEY, CDR2 SMNVEV, per germline (reference sequence). The CDR3 loop is CASTLTGGGSPLHF. The CDR3 nucleotides read TGTGCCAGCACCTTAACGGGGGGCGGTTCACCCCTCCACTTT.

CDR3 nucleotides: TGTGCCAGCTCCCGGGAGGGACGCGAGCAGTACTTC. The encoded protein is CASSREGREQYF. The chain is built from TRBV5-6 and TRBJ2-7; 8 bases agree with TRBD2. CDR3 length equals 12 residues. CDR1 is SGHDT, CDR2 YYEEEE, per germline. Trimming at V came to 7 bases and at J to 6 bases, leaving 6 bases not matched to a gene. Complete variable domain (other parts from reference TRBV5-6 and TRBJ2-7): DAGVTQSPTHLIKTRGQQVTLRCSPKSGHDTVSWYQQALGQGPQFIFQYYEEEERQRGNFPDRFSGHQFPNYSSELNVNALLLGDSALYLCASSREGREQYFGPGTRLTVT.

The chain joins TRBV5-1 to TRBJ1-2; 7 bases match TRBD1. With 3 bases clipped from V and 6 bases from J, the junction kept 11 bases outside the gene matches. The CDR3 is 15 residues long. Looked up from germline, CDR1 is SGHRS and CDR2 is YFSETQ. CDR3 in DNA: TGCGCCAGCAGCTCGACCGGGCCACAGGGGAATGGCTACACCTTC. Its translation: CASSSTGPQGNGYTF. Full variable domain (outside the CDR3, taken from reference TRBV5-1 and TRBJ1-2): KAGVTQTPRYLIKTRGQQVTLSCSPISGHRSVSWYQQTPGQGLQFLFEYFSETQRNKGNFPGRFSGRQFSNSRSEMNVSTLELGDSALYLCASSSTGPQGNGYTFGSGTRLTVV.

The CDR3 DNA follows: TGTGCCAGCAGCCATGTAGGTGTAGGGGGCTCCTACAATGAGCAGTTCTTC. Translating it yields CASSHVGVGGSYNEQFF. The gene calls are TRBV4-2 and TRBJ2-1; TRBD1 is a possible D gene (6 bases). The CDR3 is 17 residues long. Per germline, CDR1 LGHNA and CDR2 YNFKEQ. The V end lost 3 bases, the J end lost 0 bases, and 15 bases lay between the germline ends.

J is TRBJ2-5 and V is TRBV4-1; the match to TRBD1 covers 7 bases. CDR1 MGHRA and CDR2 YSYEKL come from the germline V gene. The CDR3 has 15 amino acids. Trimming at V came to 0 bases and at J to 4 bases, leaving 5 bases not matched to a gene. As DNA, the CDR3 is TGCGCCAGCAGCCAAGAACAGGGGTGGGGAGAGACCCAGTACTTC. It yields the protein CASSQEQGWGETQYF.

Only one count was recorded for this clone. The V and J genes are TRBV10-3 and TRBJ2-1; D unclear. This CDR3 is 14 amino acids long. Germline CDR1 and CDR2: ENHRY and SYGVKD. With 3 bases removed from V and 0 bases from J, the gap between germline ends came to 6 bases. Here the CDR3 reads CAISDRTSYNEQFF. In nucleotides, the CDR3 is TGTGCCATCAGTGACAGAACCTCCTACAATGAGCAGTTCTTC.

CDR3 nucleotides: TGTGCCAGCAGTGACGAAGCCGCCTCTGGGGCCAACGTCCTGACTTTC. Translation: CASSDEAASGANVLTF. This chain connects TRBV6-4 to TRBJ2-6; no reliable D call. The V end was cut by 2 bases, the J end by 0 bases, with 8 bases between. The CDR3 covers 16 residues. The V gene's germline CDR1 is MRHNA and CDR2 SNTAGT.